In its sample, the clone carrying this TCR beta chain was seen a few times. Its antigen is not identified. The sample comes from a study of T-cell reconstitution after alpha-beta-depleted transplantation in children. The CDR3 loop spans 14 amino acids. CDR1 and CDR2 from the germline V gene are SNHLY and FYNNEI. V lost 8 bases and J lost 5, with 18 bases in between. Study outcomes and limitations: Several patients had high TCRbeta diversity at day 60; it came from surviving recipient T cells and thymic progenitors. When one year had passed after transplant, most T-cell counts and diversity came from newly produced T cells. Expanded clones from the graft, numbering several hundred, reportedly supplied alpha-beta T cells about two months after transplant.

Preparation of the TCRbeta library involved a method that used unique molecular identifiers. TCRdb used MiXCR to reprocess the PCR reads, holding one entry per CDR3 protein. The sample shows approximately 500,000 distinct CDR3 sequences, over 9.5% of them seen only once. The chain couples TRBV2 to TRBJ2-5, with TRBD2 as a possible D gene (7 bases). The specimen was PBMCs, collected before TCRalphabeta/CD19-depleted stem cell transplant. The source of this sequence is a child younger than 10 with inherited bone marrow failure, due to receive a stem cell transplant. The CDR3 here is CASSPEGGEETQYF. CDR3 nucleotides: TGTGCCAGCTCCCCGGAAGGGGGGGAGGAGACCCAGTACTTC. Full variable domain (missing parts from reference TRBV2 and TRBJ2-5): EPEVTQTPSHQVTQMGQEVILRCVPISNHLYFYWYRQILGQKVEFLVSFYNNEISEKSEIFDDQFSVERPDGSNFTLKIRSTKLEDSAMYFCASSPEGGEETQYFGPGTRLLVL.